These 2 T cell receptor beta chains share one sample of origin, sequenced in a study of OX40 agonist ivuxolimab in advanced cancers. Method: immunoSEQ multiplex PCR; TCRdb's copy keeps in-frame clones and lacks some. The table has just under 80,000 clones, around nine tenths seen once. The starting material was CD4+ or CD8+ T cells sorted from blood, obtained in a trial of the OX40 agonist ivuxolimab. The receptors originated from an adult with an advanced solid tumor such as melanoma, head and neck, liver or kidney cancer.

The chain joins TRBV27 to TRBJ2-3, with 16 bases matching TRBD2. Trimming cost V 1 base and J 7 bases; bases outside gene matches: 11. Germline CDR1 is MNHEY and CDR2 is SMNVEV (reference sequence). The CDR3 contains 19 residues. DNA for the CDR3: TGTGCCAGCAGTTTATTGGGACTAGCGGGAGGGCCATCGGTGAATACGCAGTATTTT. Its translation is CASSLLGLAGGPSVNTQYF.

By sample share, this clone is medium-sized. The J gene is TRBJ2-1, the V gene TRBV19; weak D call: TRBD2 (6 bases). Trimming pared 5 bases from V and 6 bases from J, leaving 14 bases between. This CDR3 has 14 residues. The V gene's germline CDR1 is LNHDA and CDR2 SQIVND (reference sequence). The CDR3 reads CASSPGSSGNEQFF. DNA for the CDR3: TGTGCCAGTAGTCCAGGTAGTAGCGGCAATGAGCAGTTCTTC.